Each of the 32 T cell receptor beta chains below was sequenced from the same sample in a study of blood T cell repertoires in COVID-19. Clones were sequenced by immunoSEQ multiplex PCR, and TCRdb holds only the in-frame ones, with some missing. Here the sample spans about 100,000 clones, almost 80% being singletons. The sample taken for sequencing was peripheral blood. The receptors originated from a man between 60 and 75 years old with active or convalescent COVID-19.

V and J are TRBV7-9 and TRBJ2-5; 7 bases line up with TRBD2. The CDR3 contains 17 residues. J gave up 0 bases and V 0 bases, and 7 bases lay outside the gene matches. CDR1 and CDR2 from the germline V gene are SEHNR and FQNEAQ (reference sequence). Here the CDR3 reads CASSLALLREYQETQYF. CDR3 nucleotides: TGTGCCAGCAGCTTAGCCCTCTTGCGGGAGTACCAAGAGACCCAGTACTTC.

CDR3 region: CASSRDRLTDTQYF. CDR3 nucleotide sequence: TGTGCCAGTAGTCGGGACAGGCTCACAGATACGCAGTATTTT. The V call is TRBV19, the J call TRBJ2-3; 8 bases line up with TRBD1. The CDR3 loop spans 14 amino acids. CDR1 is LNHDA and CDR2 is SQIVND in the germline V gene (reference sequence). J gave up 2 bases and V 5 bases, and 3 bases lay outside the gene matches. The full variable domain, its missing parts supplied by reference TRBV19 and TRBJ2-3, is DGGITQSPKYLFRKEGQNVTLSCEQNLNHDAMYWYRQDPGQGLRLIYYSQIVNDFQKGDIAEGYSVSREKKESFPLTVTSAQKNPTAFYLCASSRDRLTDTQYFGPGTRLTVL.

J is TRBJ1-1 and V is TRBV2; 7 bases fit TRBD1. Looked up from germline, CDR1 is SNHLY and CDR2 is FYNNEI. With V trimmed by 4 bases and J by 3 bases, 2 bases remained unmatched. This CDR3 region has 13 residues. CDR3 bases: TGTGCCAGCAGTGGAGGGGGCTACACTGAAGCTTTCTTT. Amino acid sequence: CASSGGGYTEAFF.

The chain combines TRBV4-1 with TRBJ1-1, with 8 nucleotides matching TRBD1. This CDR3 is 16 amino acids long. Germline V lookup: CDR1 MGHRA, CDR2 YSYEKL. V shed 1 base, J shed 2 bases, and the junction held 6 bases outside the gene matches. The CDR3: CASSQAPGQGNTEAFF. Here the CDR3 DNA reads TGCGCCAGCAGCCAAGCCCCTGGACAGGGTAACACTGAAGCTTTCTTT.

The chain is built from TRBV19 and TRBJ1-2, with TRBD1 matching over 7 bases. The length of the CDR3 is 14 residues. After removal of 4 bases from V and 2 bases from J, the junction contained 4 bases not matched to a gene. Germline CDR1 is LNHDA and CDR2 is SQIVND (reference sequence). CDR3 loop: CASSSRQGNYGYTF. CDR3 in DNA: TGTGCCAGTAGTAGCCGACAGGGAAACTATGGCTACACCTTC.

This clone was detected a few times. V usage is TRBV21-1 and J usage is TRBJ2-1; the table's D call TRBD2 went unverified against the DNA. TRBV21-1 is classified as a pseudogene. CDR3 length: 18 amino acids. The CDR3 coding sequence is TGTGCCAGCAGCAAAAGATATTGGCTAGCGGGAGACGGCAATGAGCAGTTCTTC. This translates into CASSKRYWLAGDGNEQFF.

This clone was counted a single time. V gene TRBV15 combines with J gene TRBJ2-5; TRBD2 aligns across 7 bases. CDR1 LNHNV and CDR2 YYDKDF come from the germline V gene (reference sequence). Trimming took 2 bases from V and 2 from J; bases not matched to a gene: 8. This CDR3 has 16 residues. The CDR3 DNA sequence: TGTGCCACCAGCAGACCCGGGGGGATAGGACAAGAGACCCAGTACTTC. This translates into CATSRPGGIGQETQYF.

This clone was counted once. The rearrangement links TRBV7-7 to TRBJ2-3; D gene uncertain. With 1 base removed from V and 6 bases from J, the gap between germline ends came to 8 bases. Germline CDR1 and CDR2: SSHAT and FNYEAQ (reference sequence). This CDR3 spans 13 amino acids. The CDR3 sequence is CASSLDYGDTQYF. The CDR3 DNA reads TGTGCCAGCAGCTTAGATTACGGGGATACGCAGTATTTT.

This chain links TRBV7-9 with TRBJ1-1; tentatively, D is TRBD1 (6 bases). Looked up from germline, CDR1 is SEHNR and CDR2 is FQNEAQ (reference sequence). The length of the CDR3 is 14 residues. Trimming left V 3 bases short and J 4 bases short, with 12 bases between. The CDR3 region has the DNA TGTGCCAGCAGCTTGCAGGGGAGTATCACTGAAGCTTTCTTT. This gives the protein CASSLQGSITEAFF. Drawing the rest from reference TRBV7-9 and TRBJ1-1, the complete variable domain is DTGVSQNPRHKITKRGQNVTFRCDPISEHNRLYWYRQTLGQGPEFLTYFQNEAQLEKSRLLSDRFSAERPKGSFSTLEIQRTEQGDSAMYLCASSLQGSITEAFFGQGTRLTVV.

This chain uses TRBV3-1 (or the pseudogene TRBV3-2) with TRBJ2-3, with D unresolved. The germline gives CDR1 LGHDT, CDR2 YNNKEL (reference sequence). The CDR3 extends over 13 amino acids. V was shortened by 6 bases and J by 6 bases, with 13 bases between the two germline ends. CDR3 DNA sequence: TGTGCCAGCAGTCGATCTCTAGTGGATACGCAGTATTTT. Its translation: CASSRSLVDTQYF.

The genes are TRBV7-2 and TRBJ2-5, with 10 nucleotides matching TRBD2. The V gene's germline CDR1 is SGHTA and CDR2 FQGNSA. This CDR3 has 16 residues. Germline trimming cut 2 bases from V and 5 bases from J; bases unmatched to any gene: 8. CDR3: CASSLSSGSGRETQYF. The CDR3 nucleotides are TGTGCCAGCAGCTTATCTAGCGGGAGTGGGAGGGAGACCCAGTACTTC.

The rearrangement links TRBV25-1 to TRBJ2-7, with a possible D match to TRBD2 (5 bases). Deletions cut 4 bases from V and 4 bases from J, with 8 bases between. CDR3 size: 12 residues. The germline V gene has CDR1 MGHDK and CDR2 SYGVNS. The CDR3 sequence: CASSAGSYEQYV. The CDR3 nucleotides are TGTGCCAGCAGTGCGGGGAGTTACGAGCAGTACGTC.

The rearrangement joins TRBV19 to TRBJ1-2; TRBD1 agrees at 7 bases. The V gene's germline CDR1 is LNHDA and CDR2 SQIVND (reference sequence). Trimming at V came to 6 bases and at J to 2 bases, leaving 9 bases not matched to a gene. The CDR3 contains 15 residues. The CDR3 region has the DNA TGTGCCAGTAGCCATCCGGGACAGCCGAACTATGGCTACACCTTC. Translation gives CASSHPGQPNYGYTF.

This clone was observed a handful of times. V and J are TRBV4-1 and TRBJ1-6, with D possibly being TRBD1 (6 bases). V dropped 2 bases and J dropped 5 bases, with 10 bases sitting between them. This CDR3 is built from 15 residues. Per germline, CDR1 MGHRA and CDR2 YSYEKL. CDR3 DNA sequence: TGCGCCAGCAGCCAATGGACAGCCAATAATTCACCCCTCCACTTT. Residues: CASSQWTANNSPLHF.

This rearrangement joins TRBV3-1 (or the pseudogene TRBV3-2) to TRBJ1-5; no clear D. The CDR3 consists of 15 residues. Germline CDR1 LGHDT, CDR2 YNNKEL (reference sequence). V was trimmed by 1 base and J by 0 bases, leaving 7 bases between them. The CDR3 loop is CASSQGERSNQPQHF. The CDR3 coding sequence is TGTGCCAGCAGCCAAGGGGAGCGTAGCAATCAGCCCCAGCATTTT.

The count of this clone is one. The rearrangement joins TRBV25-1 to TRBJ1-1; D gene unclear. The CDR3 is 14 residues long. Germline CDR1 is MGHDK and CDR2 is SYGVNS. Deletions cut 6 bases from V and 4 bases from J, with 15 bases between. CDR3 sequence: CASSRRATSTEAFF. DNA of the CDR3: TGTGCCAGCAGCCGCCGTGCAACGAGCACTGAAGCTTTCTTT.

The chain uses TRBV20-1 and TRBJ1-6, with D hard to call. Germline values: CDR1 DFQATT, CDR2 SNEGSKA (reference sequence). Trimming left V 3 bases short and J 9 bases short, with 9 bases between. The CDR3 covers 12 residues. The CDR3 here is CSASEGGSPLHF. As DNA, the CDR3 is TGCAGTGCTAGTGAGGGAGGTTCACCCCTCCACTTT.

The chain couples TRBV30 to TRBJ1-6; 10 nucleotides align to TRBD1. The CDR3 runs to 16 residues. Germline CDR1 and CDR2: GTSNPN and SVGIG (reference sequence). V gave up 4 bases and J gave up 7 bases; unmatched junction bases: 10. DNA of the CDR3: TGTGCCTGGACATGGTTGCCGGGACAGGGGAATTCACCCCTCCACTTT. Residues: CAWTWLPGQGNSPLHF.

The table lists this clone with a few counts. The rearrangement uses TRBV6-6 and TRBJ2-3; D is perhaps TRBD2 (5 bases). The CDR3 contains 14 residues. V shed 4 bases and J shed 10 bases, with 18 bases lying between them. Per the germline V gene, CDR1 is MNHNY and CDR2 is SVGAGI (reference sequence). The CDR3 sequence is CASSSPLRLLAQYF. CDR3 coding DNA: TGTGCCAGCAGTTCCCCCCTCCGACTATTGGCGCAGTATTTT.

This sequence joins TRBV12-5 and TRBJ2-7; 8 nucleotides align to TRBD1. The CDR3 extends over 15 amino acids. Germline V gene lookup returns CDR1 LGHNT and CDR2 FRNRAP. V trimming: 2 bases; J trimming: 4 bases; junction bases outside the gene matches: 7. In nucleotides, the CDR3 is TGTGCTAGTGGTTTGAGGACAGGGTTCCCTTACGAGCAGTACTTC. This translates into CASGLRTGFPYEQYF. The whole variable domain, filled in from reference TRBV12-5 and TRBJ2-7, reads DARVTQTPRHKVTEMGQEVTMRCQPILGHNTVFWYRQTMMQGLELLAYFRNRAPLDDSGMPKDRFSAEMPDATLATLKIQPSEPRDSAVYFCASGLRTGFPYEQYFGPGTRLTVT.

This rearrangement joins TRBV6-4 to TRBJ2-1, with TRBD2 matching 9 bases. With V trimmed by 5 bases and J by 10 bases, 12 bases remained unmatched. Germline V lookup: CDR1 MRHNA, CDR2 SNTAGT. CDR3 length: 15 amino acids. Here the CDR3 DNA reads TGTGCCAGCAGTCCCGAGGGTCTAGCGGGGAGGGAGCAGTTCTTC. Its translation: CASSPEGLAGREQFF.

The chain carries TRBV28 and TRBJ1-2; TRBD1 aligns across 7 bases. V was pared by 6 bases and J by 8 bases, with 18 bases of the junction left unmatched. The CDR3 contains 16 residues. Germline assignment: CDR1 MDHEN and CDR2 SYDVKM. CDR3 DNA: TGTGCCAGCAGGCCCTCGGGACAGAACAGTGCGTGGGGCTACACCTTC. Its translation: CASRPSGQNSAWGYTF.

The genes are TRBV5-5 and TRBJ1-4, with a weak D call TRBD1 (5 bases). The CDR3 loop spans 15 amino acids. V dropped 1 base and J dropped 5 bases, with 12 bases sitting between them. Germline assignment: CDR1 SGHKS and CDR2 YYEKEE (reference sequence). CDR3 DNA: TGTGCCAGCAGCTTGTTAGTACAGGAAAATGAAAAACTGTTTTTT. Amino acid sequence: CASSLLVQENEKLFF.

The rearrangement joins TRBV10-3 to TRBJ1-5; possibly TRBD1 for D (5 bases). Germline assignment: CDR1 ENHRY and CDR2 SYGVKD. With 8 bases removed from V and 6 bases from J, the gap between germline ends came to 14 bases. The CDR3 has 13 residues. The CDR3 DNA reads TGTGCCATCTCATCGGGGGTAAGTCAGCCCCAGCATTTT. Translating gives CAISSGVSQPQHF.

The chain carries TRBV27 and TRBJ1-6; 8 bases line up with TRBD1. Unmatched junction bases numbered 6, after V lost 5 bases and J lost 6 bases. Per germline, CDR1 MNHEY and CDR2 SMNVEV (reference sequence). The CDR3 is 15 amino acids. This CDR3 reads CASSAQGASNSPLHF. For the CDR3, the DNA is TGTGCCAGCAGTGCCCAGGGGGCAAGTAATTCACCCCTCCACTTT.

J is TRBJ2-1 and V is TRBV9, with 9 positions matching TRBD2. Germline V lookup: CDR1 SGDLS, CDR2 YYNGEE. Trimming at V came to 0 bases and at J to 5 bases, leaving 9 bases not matched to a gene. CDR3 length: 17 residues. The CDR3 nucleotides are TGTGCCAGCAGCGTAGGAGGAGGGGCTAGCGGGGACAATGAGCAGTTCTTC. Protein product: CASSVGGGASGDNEQFF.

V gene TRBV7-8 combines with J gene TRBJ1-2; D ambiguous. The CDR3 length is 13 residues. V lost 3 bases and J lost 8, with 13 bases in between. From germline, CDR1 is SGHVS and CDR2 FQNEAQ. The DNA of the CDR3 is TGTGCCAGCAGCTTTGACGGGATGGGAGGCTACACCTTC. Translating gives CASSFDGMGGYTF.

The sample holds many counts of this clone. The chain carries TRBV7-8 and TRBJ2-2; no clear D gene. The CDR3 runs 16 residues. The germline CDR1 and CDR2 sequences are SGHVS and FQNEAQ. V was clipped by 5 bases and J by 1 base, with 14 bases between them. The CDR3 DNA is TGTGCCAGCAGCCCCGGCGCAGGCCTGAACACCGGGGAGCTGTTTTTT. Translated: CASSPGAGLNTGELFF.

The V gene is TRBV4-1, the J gene TRBJ2-7, with TRBD2 identical over 13 bases. The CDR3 extends over 15 amino acids. Germline V gene data show CDR1 as MGHRA and CDR2 as YSYEKL. V was clipped by 6 bases and J by 3 bases; unmatched bases: 5. This CDR3 reads CASRNGLAGVYEQYF. CDR3 nucleotide sequence: TGCGCCAGCAGAAACGGACTAGCGGGAGTCTACGAGCAGTACTTC.

The genes are TRBV30 and TRBJ2-7, with 12 bases lining up with TRBD1. Germline CDR1 is GTSNPN and CDR2 is SVGIG (reference sequence). CDR3 size: 13 residues. V lost 5 bases, J lost 10 bases, and 9 bases stayed unmatched. The CDR3 sequence: CAWSPGQGALQYF. Here the CDR3 DNA reads TGTGCCTGGTCTCCGGGACAGGGGGCGCTACAGTACTTC. Supplemented by reference TRBV30 and TRBJ2-7, the full variable domain reads SQTIHQWPATLVQPVGSPLSLECTVEGTSNPNLYWYRQAAGRGLQLLFYSVGIGQISSEVPQNLSASRPQDRQFILSSKKLLLSDSGFYLCAWSPGQGALQYFGPGTRLTVT.

V gene TRBV28 combines with J gene TRBJ2-1; the match to TRBD2 covers 8 bases. Germline values: CDR1 MDHEN, CDR2 SYDVKM. The trim removed 2 bases at V and 6 bases at J, leaving 6 bases unmatched. The CDR3 extends over 15 amino acids. CDR3 sequence (DNA): TGTGCCAGCAGTTTAATGGCTAGCGGGTCCAATGAGCAGTTCTTC. This translates into CASSLMASGSNEQFF. The full variable domain, its missing parts supplied by reference TRBV28 and TRBJ2-1, is DVKVTQSSRYLVKRTGEKVFLECVQDMDHENMFWYRQDPGLGLRLIYFSYDVKMKEKGDIPEGYSVSREKKERFSLILESASTNQTSMYLCASSLMASGSNEQFFGPGTRLTVL.

The rearrangement uses TRBV19 and TRBJ2-7; TRBD1 agrees at 8 bases. This CDR3 is built from 13 residues. Per the germline V gene, CDR1 is LNHDA and CDR2 is SQIVND (reference sequence). V shed 6 bases and J 2 bases; nucleotides not matched to a gene: 3. CDR3 bases: TGTGCCAGTAGGGGACAGGCTACCTACGAGCAGTACTTC. It encodes CASRGQATYEQYF.